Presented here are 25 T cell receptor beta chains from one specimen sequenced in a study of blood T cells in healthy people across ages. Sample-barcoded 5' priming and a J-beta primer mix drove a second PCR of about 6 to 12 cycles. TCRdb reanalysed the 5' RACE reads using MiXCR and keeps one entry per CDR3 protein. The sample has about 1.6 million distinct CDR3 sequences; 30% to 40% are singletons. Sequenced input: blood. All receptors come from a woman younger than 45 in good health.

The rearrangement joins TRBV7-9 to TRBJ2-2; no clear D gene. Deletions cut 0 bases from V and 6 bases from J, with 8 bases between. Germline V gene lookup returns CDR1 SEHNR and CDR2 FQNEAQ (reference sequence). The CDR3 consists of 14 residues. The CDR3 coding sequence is TGTGCCAGCAGCTTAGCCGGGTTGTCCGGGGAGCTGTTTTTT. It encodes CASSLAGLSGELFF.

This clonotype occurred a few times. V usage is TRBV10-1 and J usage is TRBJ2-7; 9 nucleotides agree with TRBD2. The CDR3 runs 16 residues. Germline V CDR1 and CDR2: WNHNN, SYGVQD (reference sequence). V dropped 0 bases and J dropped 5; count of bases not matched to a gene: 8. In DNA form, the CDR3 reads TGCGCCAGCAGTGAGTCCGGAGCGGGGGGCACCCACGAGCAGTACTTC. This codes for CASSESGAGGTHEQYF.

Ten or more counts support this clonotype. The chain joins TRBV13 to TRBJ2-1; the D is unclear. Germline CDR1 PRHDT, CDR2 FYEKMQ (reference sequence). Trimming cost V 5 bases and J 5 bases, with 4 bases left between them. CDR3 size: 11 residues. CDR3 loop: CASSINNEQFF. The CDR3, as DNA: TGTGCCAGCAGCATCAACAATGAGCAGTTCTTC. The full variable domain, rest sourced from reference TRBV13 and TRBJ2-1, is AAGVIQSPRHLIKEKRETATLKCYPIPRHDTVYWYQQGPGQDPQFLISFYEKMQSDKGSIPDRFSAQQFSDYHSELNMSSLELGDSALYFCASSINNEQFFGPGTRLTVL.

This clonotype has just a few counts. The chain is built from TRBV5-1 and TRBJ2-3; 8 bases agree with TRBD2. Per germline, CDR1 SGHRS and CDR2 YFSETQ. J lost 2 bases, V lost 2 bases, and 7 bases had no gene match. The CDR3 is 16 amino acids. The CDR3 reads CASSLGLAHYTDTQYF. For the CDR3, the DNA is TGCGCCAGCAGCTTAGGACTAGCCCACTACACAGATACGCAGTATTTT.

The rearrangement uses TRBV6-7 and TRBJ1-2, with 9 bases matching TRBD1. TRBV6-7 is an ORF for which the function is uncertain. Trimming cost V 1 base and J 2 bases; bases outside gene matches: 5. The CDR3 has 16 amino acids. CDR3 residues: CASSYLDRGENYGYTF. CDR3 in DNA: TGTGCCAGCAGTTACTTGGACAGGGGAGAAAACTATGGCTACACCTTC.

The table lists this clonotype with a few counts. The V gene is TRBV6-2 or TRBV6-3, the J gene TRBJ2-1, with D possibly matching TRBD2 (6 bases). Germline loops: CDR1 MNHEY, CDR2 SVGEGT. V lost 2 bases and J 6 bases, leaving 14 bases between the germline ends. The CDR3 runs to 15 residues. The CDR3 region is CASSYKLAGGNEQFF. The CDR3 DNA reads TGTGCCAGCAGTTACAAACTAGCTGGTGGCAATGAGCAGTTCTTC.

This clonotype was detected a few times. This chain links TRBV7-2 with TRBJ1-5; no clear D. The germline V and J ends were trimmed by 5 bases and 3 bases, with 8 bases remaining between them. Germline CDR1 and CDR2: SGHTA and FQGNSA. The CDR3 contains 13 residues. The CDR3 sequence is CASSVETNQPQHF. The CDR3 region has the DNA TGTGCCAGCAGCGTCGAGACCAATCAGCCCCAGCATTTT. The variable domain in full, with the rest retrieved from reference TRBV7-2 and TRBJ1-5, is GAGVSQSPSNKVTEKGKDVELRCDPISGHTALYWYRQSLGQGLEFLIYFQGNSAPDKSGLPSDRFSAERTGGSVSTLTIQRTQQEDSAVYLCASSVETNQPQHFGDGTRLSIL.

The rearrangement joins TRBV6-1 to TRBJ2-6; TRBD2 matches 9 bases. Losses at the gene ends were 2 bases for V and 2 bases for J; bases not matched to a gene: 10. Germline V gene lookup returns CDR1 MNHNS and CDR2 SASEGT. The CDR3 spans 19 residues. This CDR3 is CASSERSTSGRTGANVLTF. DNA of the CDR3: TGTGCCAGCAGTGAACGGTCTACCAGCGGGAGGACTGGGGCCAACGTCCTGACTTTC.

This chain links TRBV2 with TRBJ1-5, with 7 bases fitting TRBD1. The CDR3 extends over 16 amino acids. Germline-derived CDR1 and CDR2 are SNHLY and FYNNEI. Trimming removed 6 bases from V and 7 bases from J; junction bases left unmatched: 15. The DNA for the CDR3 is TGTGCCAGCAGGGACAATTACAGGGGAGAAAGCCAGCCCCAGCATTTT. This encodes CASRDNYRGESQPQHF.

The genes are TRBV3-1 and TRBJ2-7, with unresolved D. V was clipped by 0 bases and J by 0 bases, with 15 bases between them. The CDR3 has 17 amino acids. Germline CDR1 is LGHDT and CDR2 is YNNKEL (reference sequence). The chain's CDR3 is CASSQDQASTVSYEQYF. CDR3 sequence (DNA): TGTGCCAGCAGCCAAGATCAGGCGTCTACCGTCTCCTACGAGCAGTACTTC.

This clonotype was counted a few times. CDR3 sequence reads: CASRGGGGAMNTEAFF. Here the CDR3 DNA reads TGTGCCAGCAGGGGGGGGGGAGGCGCAATGAACACTGAAGCTTTCTTT. The chain employs TRBV27 and TRBJ1-1; possible D gene TRBD1, 5 bases. Trimming took 6 bases from V and 0 from J, leaving 17 bases between them. This CDR3 has 16 residues. Germline assignment: CDR1 MNHEY and CDR2 SMNVEV (reference sequence).

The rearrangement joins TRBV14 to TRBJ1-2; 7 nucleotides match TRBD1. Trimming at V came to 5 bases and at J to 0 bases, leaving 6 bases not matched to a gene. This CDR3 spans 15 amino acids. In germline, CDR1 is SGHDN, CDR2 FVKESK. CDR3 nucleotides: TGTGCCAGCAGCGAATGGACAGGTGCTAACTATGGCTACACCTTC. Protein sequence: CASSEWTGANYGYTF.

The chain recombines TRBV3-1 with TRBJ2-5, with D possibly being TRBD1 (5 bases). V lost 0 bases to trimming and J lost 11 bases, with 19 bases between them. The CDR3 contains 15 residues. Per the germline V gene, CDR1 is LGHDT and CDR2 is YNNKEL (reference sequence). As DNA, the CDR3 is TGTGCCAGCAGCCAAGAAGGGGCGTATGGGGATGAGCAGTACTTC. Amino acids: CASSQEGAYGDEQYF.

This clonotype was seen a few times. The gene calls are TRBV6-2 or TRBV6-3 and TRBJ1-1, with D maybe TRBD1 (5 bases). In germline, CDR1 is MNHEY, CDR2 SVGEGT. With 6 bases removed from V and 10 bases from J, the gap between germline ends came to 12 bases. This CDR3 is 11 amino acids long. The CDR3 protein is CASSVGAGAFF. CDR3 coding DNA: TGTGCCAGCAGCGTCGGGGCCGGAGCTTTCTTT.

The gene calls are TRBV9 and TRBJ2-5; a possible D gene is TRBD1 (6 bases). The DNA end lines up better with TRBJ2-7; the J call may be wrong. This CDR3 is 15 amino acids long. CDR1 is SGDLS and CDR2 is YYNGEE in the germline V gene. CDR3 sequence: CASSAGQSLYYEQYF. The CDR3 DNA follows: TGTGCCAGCAGTGCAGGACAGTCTCTTTATTACGAGCAGTACTTC.

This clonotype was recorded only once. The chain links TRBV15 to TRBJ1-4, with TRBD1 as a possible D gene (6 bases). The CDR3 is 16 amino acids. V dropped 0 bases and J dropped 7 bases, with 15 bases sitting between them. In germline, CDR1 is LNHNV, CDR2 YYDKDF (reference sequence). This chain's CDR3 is CATSRDPGGLGEKLFF. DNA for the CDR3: TGTGCCACCAGCAGAGATCCGGGGGGGCTGGGTGAAAAACTGTTTTTT.

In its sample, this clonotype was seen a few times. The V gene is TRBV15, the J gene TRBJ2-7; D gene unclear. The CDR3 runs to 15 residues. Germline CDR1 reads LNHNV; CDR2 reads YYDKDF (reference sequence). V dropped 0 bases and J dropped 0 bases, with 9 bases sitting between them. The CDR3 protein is CATSRDLGSSYEQYF. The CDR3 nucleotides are TGTGCCACCAGCAGAGATTTGGGATCCTCCTACGAGCAGTACTTC.

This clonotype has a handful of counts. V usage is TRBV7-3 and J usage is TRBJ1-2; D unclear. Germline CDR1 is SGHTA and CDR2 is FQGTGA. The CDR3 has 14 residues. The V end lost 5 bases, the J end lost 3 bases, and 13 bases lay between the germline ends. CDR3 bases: TGTGCCAGCAGCATTTCCGGGTCGCACTATGGCTACACCTTC. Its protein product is CASSISGSHYGYTF.

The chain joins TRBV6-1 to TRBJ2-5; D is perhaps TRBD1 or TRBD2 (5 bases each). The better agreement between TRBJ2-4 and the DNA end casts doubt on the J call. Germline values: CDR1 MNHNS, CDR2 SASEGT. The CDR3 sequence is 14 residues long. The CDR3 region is CATNQIEGSNIQYF. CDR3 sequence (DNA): TGTGCCACCAACCAGATAGAGGGGTCCAACATTCAGTACTTC.

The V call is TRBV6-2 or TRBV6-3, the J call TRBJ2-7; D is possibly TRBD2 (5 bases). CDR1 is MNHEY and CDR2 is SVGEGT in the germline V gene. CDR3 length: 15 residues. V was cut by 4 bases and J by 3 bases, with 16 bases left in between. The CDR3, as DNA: TGTGCCAGCAGTTTAAACGAGAGACTACACTACGAGCAGTACTTC. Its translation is CASSLNERLHYEQYF.

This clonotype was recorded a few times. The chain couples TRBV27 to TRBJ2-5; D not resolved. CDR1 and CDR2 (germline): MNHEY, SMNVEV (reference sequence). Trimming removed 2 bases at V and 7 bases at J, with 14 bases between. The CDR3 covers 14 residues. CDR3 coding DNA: TGTGCCAGCAGTTTAATCAGCCCTATTGCGACCCAGTACTTC. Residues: CASSLISPIATQYF.

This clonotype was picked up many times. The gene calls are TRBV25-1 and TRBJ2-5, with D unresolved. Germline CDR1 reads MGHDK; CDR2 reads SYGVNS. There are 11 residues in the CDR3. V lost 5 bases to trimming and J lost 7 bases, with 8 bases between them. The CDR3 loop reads CASSKTGTQYF. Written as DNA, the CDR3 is TGTGCCAGCAGTAAGACCGGGACCCAGTACTTC.

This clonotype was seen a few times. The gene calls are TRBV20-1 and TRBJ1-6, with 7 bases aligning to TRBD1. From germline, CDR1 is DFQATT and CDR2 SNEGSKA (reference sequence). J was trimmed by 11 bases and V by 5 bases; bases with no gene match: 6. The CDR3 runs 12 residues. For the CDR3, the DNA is TGCAGTGCTTTGACAGGGTATCCACCCCTCCACTTT. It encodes CSALTGYPPLHF.

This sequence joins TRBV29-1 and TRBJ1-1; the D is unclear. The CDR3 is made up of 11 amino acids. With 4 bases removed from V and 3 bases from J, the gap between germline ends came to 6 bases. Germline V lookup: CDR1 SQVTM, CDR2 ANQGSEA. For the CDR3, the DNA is TGCAGCGTTGTCGTAGACACTGAAGCTTTCTTT. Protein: CSVVVDTEAFF. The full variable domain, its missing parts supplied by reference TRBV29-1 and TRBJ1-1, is SAVISQKPSRDICQRGTSLTIQCQVDSQVTMMFWYRQQPGQSLTLIATANQGSEATYESGFVIDKFPISRPNLTFSTLTVSNMSPEDSSIYLCSVVVDTEAFFGQGTRLTVV.

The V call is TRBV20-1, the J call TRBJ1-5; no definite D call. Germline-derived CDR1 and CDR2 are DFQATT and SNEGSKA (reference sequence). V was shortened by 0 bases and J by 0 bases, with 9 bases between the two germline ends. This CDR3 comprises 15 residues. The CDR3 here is CSARDWVGSNQPQHF. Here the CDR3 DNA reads TGCAGTGCTAGAGATTGGGTCGGTAGCAATCAGCCCCAGCATTTT.